The 2 T cell receptor beta chains reported below all come from one sample, sequenced in a study of cytomegalovirus exposure and HLA in healthy donors. The PCR had 60 Vbeta and 13 Jbeta primers. Method: immunoSEQ multiplex PCR; TCRdb's copy keeps in-frame clones and lacks some. The sample records about 270,000 clones, 72% being singletons. Sequencing was performed on PBMCs. Receptors originate from a female donor in good health and CMV-seronegative.

The rearrangement uses TRBV19 and TRBJ2-2, with 10 bases matching TRBD2. The V and J ends lost 10 bases and 3 bases, in that order; junction bases with no gene match: 2. The germline V gene encodes CDR1 LNHDA and CDR2 SQIVND (reference sequence). The CDR3 contains 13 residues. Here the CDR3 DNA reads TGTGCCACCGGGACTAGCGACACCGGGGAGCTGTTTTTT. Protein product: CATGTSDTGELFF.

V usage is TRBV11-3 and J usage is TRBJ1-1, with a weak D call TRBD1 (6 bases). V was pared by 5 bases and J by 6 bases, with 19 bases between. This CDR3 has 15 amino acids. Germline V gene sequence: CDR1 SGHNT, CDR2 YENEEA. CDR3 in DNA: TGTGCCAGCAGCCCCTTTGGGGGCTTAGTGGCTGAAGCTTTCTTT. This codes for CASSPFGGLVAEAFF.